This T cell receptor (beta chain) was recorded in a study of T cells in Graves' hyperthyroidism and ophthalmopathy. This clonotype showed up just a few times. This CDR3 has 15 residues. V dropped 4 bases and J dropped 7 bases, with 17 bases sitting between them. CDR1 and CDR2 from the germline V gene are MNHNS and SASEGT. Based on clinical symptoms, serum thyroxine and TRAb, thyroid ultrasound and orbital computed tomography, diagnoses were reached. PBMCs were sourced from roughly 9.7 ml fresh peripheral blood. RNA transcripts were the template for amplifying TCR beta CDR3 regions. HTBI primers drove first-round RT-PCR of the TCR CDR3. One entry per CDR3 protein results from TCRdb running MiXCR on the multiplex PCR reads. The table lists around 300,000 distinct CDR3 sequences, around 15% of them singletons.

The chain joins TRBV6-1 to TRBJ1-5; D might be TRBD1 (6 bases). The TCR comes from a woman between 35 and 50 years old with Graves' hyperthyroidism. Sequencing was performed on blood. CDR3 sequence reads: CASSVQGLMGQPQHF. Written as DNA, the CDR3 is TGTGCCAGCAGTGTCCAGGGGCTAATGGGGCAGCCCCAGCATTTT.